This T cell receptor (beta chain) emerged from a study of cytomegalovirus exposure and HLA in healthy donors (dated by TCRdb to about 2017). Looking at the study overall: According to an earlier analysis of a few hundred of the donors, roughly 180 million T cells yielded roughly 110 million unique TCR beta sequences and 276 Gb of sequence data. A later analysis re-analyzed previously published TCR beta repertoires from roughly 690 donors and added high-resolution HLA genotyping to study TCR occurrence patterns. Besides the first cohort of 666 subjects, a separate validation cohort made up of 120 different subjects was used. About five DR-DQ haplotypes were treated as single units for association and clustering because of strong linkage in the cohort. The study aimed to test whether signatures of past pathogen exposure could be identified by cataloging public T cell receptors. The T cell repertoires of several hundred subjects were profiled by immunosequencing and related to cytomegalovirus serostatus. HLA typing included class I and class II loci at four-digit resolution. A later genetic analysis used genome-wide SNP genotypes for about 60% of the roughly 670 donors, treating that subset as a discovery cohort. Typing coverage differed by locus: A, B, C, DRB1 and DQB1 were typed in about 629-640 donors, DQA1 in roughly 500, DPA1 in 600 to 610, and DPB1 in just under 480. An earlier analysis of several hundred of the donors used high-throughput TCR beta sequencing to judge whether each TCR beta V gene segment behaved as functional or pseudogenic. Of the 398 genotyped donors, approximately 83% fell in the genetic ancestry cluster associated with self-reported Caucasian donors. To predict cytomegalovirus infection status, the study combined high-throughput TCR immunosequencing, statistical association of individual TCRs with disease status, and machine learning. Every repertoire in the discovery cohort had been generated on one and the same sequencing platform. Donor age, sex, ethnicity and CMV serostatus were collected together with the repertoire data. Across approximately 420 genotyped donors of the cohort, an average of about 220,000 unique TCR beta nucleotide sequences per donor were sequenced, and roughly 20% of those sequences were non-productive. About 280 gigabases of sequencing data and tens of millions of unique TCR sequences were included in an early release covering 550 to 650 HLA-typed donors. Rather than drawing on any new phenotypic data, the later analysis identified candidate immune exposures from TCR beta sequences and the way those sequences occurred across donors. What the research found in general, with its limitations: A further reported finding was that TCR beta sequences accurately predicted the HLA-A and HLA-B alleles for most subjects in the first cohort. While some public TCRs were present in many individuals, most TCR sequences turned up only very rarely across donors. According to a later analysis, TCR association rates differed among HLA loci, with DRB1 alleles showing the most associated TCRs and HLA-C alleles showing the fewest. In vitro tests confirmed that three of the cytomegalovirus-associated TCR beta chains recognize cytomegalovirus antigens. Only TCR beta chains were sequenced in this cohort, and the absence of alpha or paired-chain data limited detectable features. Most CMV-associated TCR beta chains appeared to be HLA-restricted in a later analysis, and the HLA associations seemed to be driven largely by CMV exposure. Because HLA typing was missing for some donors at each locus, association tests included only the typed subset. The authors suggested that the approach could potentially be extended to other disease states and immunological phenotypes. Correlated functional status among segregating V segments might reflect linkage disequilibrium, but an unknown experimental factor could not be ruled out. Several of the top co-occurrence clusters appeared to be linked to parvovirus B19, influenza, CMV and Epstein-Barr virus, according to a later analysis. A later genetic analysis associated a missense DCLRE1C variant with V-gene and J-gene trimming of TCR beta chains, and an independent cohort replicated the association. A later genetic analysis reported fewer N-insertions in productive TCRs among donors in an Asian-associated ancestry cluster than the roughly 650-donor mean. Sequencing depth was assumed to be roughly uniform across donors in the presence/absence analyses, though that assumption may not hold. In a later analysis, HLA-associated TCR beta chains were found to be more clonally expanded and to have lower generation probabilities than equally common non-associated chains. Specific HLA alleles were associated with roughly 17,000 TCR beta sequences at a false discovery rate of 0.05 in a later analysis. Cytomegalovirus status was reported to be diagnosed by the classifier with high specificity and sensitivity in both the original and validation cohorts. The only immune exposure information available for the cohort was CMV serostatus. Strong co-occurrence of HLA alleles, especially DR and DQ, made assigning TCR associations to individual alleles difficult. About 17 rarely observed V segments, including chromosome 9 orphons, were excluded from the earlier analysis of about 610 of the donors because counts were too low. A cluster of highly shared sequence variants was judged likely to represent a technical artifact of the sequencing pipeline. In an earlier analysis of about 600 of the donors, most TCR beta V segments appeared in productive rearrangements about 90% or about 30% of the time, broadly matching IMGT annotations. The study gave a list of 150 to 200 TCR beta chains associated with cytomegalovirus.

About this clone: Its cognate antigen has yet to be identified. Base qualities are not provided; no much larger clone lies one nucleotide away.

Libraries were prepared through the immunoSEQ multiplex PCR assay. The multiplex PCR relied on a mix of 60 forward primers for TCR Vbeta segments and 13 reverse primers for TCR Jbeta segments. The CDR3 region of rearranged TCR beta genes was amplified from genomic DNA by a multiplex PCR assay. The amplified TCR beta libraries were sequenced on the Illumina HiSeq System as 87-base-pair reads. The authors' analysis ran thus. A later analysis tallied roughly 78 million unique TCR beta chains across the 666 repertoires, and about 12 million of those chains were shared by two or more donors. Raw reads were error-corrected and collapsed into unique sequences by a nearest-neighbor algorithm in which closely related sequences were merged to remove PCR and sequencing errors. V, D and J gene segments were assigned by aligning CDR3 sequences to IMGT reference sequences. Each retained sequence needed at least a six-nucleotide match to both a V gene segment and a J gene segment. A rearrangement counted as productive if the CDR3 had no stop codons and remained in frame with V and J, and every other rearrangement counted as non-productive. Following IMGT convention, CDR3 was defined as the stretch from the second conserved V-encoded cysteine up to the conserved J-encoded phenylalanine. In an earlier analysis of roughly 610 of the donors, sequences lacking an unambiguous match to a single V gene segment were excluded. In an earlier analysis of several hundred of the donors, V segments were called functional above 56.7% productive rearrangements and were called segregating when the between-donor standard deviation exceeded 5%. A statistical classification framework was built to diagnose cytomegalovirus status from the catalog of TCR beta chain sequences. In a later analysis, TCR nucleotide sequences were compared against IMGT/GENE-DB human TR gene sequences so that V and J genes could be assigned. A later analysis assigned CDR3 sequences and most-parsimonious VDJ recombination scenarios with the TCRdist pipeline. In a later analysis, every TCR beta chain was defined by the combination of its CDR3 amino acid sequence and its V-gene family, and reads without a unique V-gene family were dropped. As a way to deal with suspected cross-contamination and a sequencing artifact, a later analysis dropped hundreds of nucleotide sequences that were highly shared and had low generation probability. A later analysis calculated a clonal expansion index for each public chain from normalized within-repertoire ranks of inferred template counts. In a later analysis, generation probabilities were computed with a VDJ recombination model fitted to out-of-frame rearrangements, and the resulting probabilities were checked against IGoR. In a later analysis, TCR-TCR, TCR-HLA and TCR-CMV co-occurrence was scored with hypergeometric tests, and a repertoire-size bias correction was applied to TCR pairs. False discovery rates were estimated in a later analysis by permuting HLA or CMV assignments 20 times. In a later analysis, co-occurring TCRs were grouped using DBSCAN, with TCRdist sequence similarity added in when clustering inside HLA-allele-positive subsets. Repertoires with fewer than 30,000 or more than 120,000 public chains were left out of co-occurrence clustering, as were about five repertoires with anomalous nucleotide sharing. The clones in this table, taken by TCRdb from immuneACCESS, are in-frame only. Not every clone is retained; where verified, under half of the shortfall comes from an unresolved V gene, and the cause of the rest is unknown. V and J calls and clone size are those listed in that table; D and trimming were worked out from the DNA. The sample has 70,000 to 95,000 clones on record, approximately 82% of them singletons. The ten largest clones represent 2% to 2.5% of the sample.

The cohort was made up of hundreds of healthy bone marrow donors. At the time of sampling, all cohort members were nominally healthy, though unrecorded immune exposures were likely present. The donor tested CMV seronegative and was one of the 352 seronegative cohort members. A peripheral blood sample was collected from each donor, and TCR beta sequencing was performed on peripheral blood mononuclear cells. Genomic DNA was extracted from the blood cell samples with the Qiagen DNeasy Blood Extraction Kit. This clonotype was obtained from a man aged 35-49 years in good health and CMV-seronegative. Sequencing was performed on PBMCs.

The CDR3 region: CASSWGTGQTQYF. Here is the DNA: TGTGCCAGCAGCTGGGGGACAGGGCAGACCCAGTACTTC. The sequence joins TRBV5-6 to TRBJ2-5; TRBD1 matches 9 bases in the middle. Trimming accounts for 3 bases at V and 6 bases at J, while the number of junction bases matched to no gene is 3. Reading the germline V gene gives CDR1 SGHDT and CDR2 YYEEEE. Including cysteine and phenylalanine, the CDR3 has 13 amino acids. CDR3 DNA only is kept here, 39 bases in frame from base 1.